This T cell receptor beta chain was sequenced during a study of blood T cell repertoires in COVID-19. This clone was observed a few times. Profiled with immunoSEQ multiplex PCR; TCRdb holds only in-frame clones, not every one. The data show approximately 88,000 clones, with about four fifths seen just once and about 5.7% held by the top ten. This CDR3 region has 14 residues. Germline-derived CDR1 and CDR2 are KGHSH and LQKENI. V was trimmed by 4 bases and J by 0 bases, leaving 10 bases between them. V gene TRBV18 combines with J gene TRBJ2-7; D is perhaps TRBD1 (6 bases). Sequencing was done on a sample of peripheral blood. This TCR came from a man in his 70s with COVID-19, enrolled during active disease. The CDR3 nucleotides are TGTGCCAGCTCACGCCGGGACAACTCCTACGAGCAGTACTTC. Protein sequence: CASSRRDNSYEQYF. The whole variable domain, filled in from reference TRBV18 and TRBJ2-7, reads NAGVMQNPRHLVRRRGQEARLRCSPMKGHSHVYWYRQLPEEGLKFMVYLQKENIIDESGMPKERFSAEFPKEGPSILRIQQVVRGDSAAYFCASSRRDNSYEQYFGPGTRLTVT.